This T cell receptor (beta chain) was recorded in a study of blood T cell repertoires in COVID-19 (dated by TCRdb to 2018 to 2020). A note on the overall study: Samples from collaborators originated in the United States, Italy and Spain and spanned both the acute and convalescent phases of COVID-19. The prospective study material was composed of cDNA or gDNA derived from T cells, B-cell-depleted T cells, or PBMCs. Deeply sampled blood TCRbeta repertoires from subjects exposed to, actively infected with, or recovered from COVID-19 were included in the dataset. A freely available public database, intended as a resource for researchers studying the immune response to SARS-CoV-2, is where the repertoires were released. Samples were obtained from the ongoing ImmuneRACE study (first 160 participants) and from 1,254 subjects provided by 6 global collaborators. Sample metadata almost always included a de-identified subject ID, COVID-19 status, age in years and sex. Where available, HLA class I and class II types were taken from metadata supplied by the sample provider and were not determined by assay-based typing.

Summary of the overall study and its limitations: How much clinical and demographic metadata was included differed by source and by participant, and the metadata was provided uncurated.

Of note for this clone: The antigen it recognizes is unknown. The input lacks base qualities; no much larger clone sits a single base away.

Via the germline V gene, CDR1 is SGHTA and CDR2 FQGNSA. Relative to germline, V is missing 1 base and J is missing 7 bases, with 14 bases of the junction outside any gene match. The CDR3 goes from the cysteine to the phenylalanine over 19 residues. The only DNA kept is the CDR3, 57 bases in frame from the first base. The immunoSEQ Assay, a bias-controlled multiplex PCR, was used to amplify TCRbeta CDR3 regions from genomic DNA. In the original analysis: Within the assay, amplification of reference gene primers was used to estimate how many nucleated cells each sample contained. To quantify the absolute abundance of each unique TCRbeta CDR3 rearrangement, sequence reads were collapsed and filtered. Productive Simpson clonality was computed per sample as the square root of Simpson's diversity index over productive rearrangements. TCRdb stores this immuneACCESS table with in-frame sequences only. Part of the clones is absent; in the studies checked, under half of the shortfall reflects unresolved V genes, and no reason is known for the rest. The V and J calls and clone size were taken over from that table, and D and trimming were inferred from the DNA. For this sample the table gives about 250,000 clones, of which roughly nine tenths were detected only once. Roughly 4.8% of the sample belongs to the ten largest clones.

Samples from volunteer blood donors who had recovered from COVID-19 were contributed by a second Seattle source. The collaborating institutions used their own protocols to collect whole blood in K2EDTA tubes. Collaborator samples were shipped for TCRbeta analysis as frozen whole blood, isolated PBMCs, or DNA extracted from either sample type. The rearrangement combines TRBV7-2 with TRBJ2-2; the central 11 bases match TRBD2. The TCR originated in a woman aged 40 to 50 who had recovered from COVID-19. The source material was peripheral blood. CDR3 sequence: CASSLVSGTSGHRGGELFF. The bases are TGTGCCAGCAGCTTAGTGTCTGGGACTAGCGGCCACCGGGGCGGGGAGCTGTTTTTT.